This is a list of T cell receptor beta chains from one sample in a study of human thymus T cells. This table comes from immunoSEQ multiplex PCR, and its TCRdb copy is limited to in-frame clones, with some not included. This repertoire shows about 78,000 clones, just over 95% found once; its top ten account for around 0.03%. Specimen: thymus tissue. All receptors derive from a boy under two years old with a congenital heart defect but otherwise immunologically healthy. CDR3s include the opening cysteine and the closing phenylalanine or tryptophan. The D gene is left open where the match is weak. Not all rows give a size; the values are once, few, many and, for expanded clones, a class.

>NA|TRBV25-1|TRBJ1-3|NA
CASSARGVYTIYF
TGTGCCAGCAGTGCAAGGGGCGTATACACCATATATTTT
>NA|TRBV25-1|TRBJ2-1|NA
CASSTRLQRSYNEQFF
TGTGCCAGCAGTACCCGACTCCAACGCTCCTACAATGAGCAGTTCTTC
>NA|TRBV23-1|TRBJ2-1|TRBD2
CASSQTLAALSNEQFF
TGCGCCAGCAGTCAGACCCTAGCGGCCCTTAGCAATGAGCAGTTCTTC
>NA|TRBV29-1|TRBJ1-1|NA
CSERTKGTEAFF
TGCAGCGAAAGGACTAAGGGCACTGAAGCTTTCTTT
>NA|TRBV5-1|TRBJ2-1|TRBD1
CASSPDRGEQFF
TGCGCCAGCAGCCCCGACAGGGGTGAGCAGTTCTTC
>NA|TRBV5-1|TRBJ2-3|NA
CASSLFPEATDTQYF
TGCGCCAGCAGCTTGTTCCCCGAGGCCACAGATACGCAGTATTTT
>NA|TRBV14|TRBJ2-1|NA
CASSQEFTGGRAYNEQFF
TGTGCCAGCAGCCAAGAATTTACGGGGGGCAGGGCCTACAATGAGCAGTTCTTC
>NA|TRBV27|TRBJ2-1|TRBD1
CASSLGDRDNEQFF
TGTGCCAGCAGTTTAGGGGACAGGGACAATGAGCAGTTCTTC
>NA|TRBV12-5|TRBJ2-1|TRBD1
CASGGTGSHSANNEQFF
TGTGCTAGTGGAGGGACAGGCTCTCATTCGGCAAACAATGAGCAGTTCTTC
>NA|TRBV27|TRBJ1-5|NA
CASSTHRVGQPQHF
TGTGCCAGCAGTACCCACAGGGTCGGTCAGCCCCAGCATTTT
>NA|TRBV5-6|TRBJ1-2|TRBD1
CASSFPRQGVIRFYGYTF
TGTGCCAGCAGCTTTCCCCGGCAGGGGGTTATCAGGTTCTATGGCTACACCTTC
>NA|TRBV19|TRBJ1-2|TRBD1
CASRADRRATSYTF
TGTGCCAGTAGGGCGGACAGGAGGGCTACGAGCTACACCTTC
>NA|TRBV2|TRBJ2-7|TRBD1
CASYGTGNLAGTNSPTYEQYF
TGTGCCAGCTATGGGACAGGGAATTTGGCGGGAACGAATAGCCCCACCTACGAGCAGTACTTC
>NA|TRBV27|TRBJ2-6|NA
CASSPGRTSGANVLTF
TGTGCCAGCAGTCCAGGACGGACTTCTGGGGCCAACGTCCTGACTTTC
>NA|TRBV15|TRBJ1-4|NA
CATSRDQRSKDEKLFF
TGTGCCACCAGCAGAGATCAGAGGTCCAAAGACGAAAAACTGTTTTTT
>few|TRBV5-1|TRBJ1-2|NA
CASSLASNYGYTF
TGCGCCAGCAGCTTGGCTTCTAACTATGGCTACACCTTC
>NA|TRBV29-1|TRBJ2-5|TRBD1
CSVTRQGETQYF
TGCAGCGTAACCCGACAGGGGGAGACCCAGTACTTC
>NA|TRBV11-3|TRBJ1-2|TRBD1
CASSVVPGTGGGGKIGYTF
TGTGCCAGCAGCGTCGTCCCCGGGACAGGGGGAGGAGGAAAAATTGGCTACACCTTC
>NA|TRBV5-6|TRBJ2-2|NA
CASSEEENTGELFF
TGTGCCAGCAGCGAGGAGGAGAACACCGGGGAGCTGTTTTTT
>NA|TRBV28|TRBJ1-1|NA
CASSVPVPMNTEAFF
TGTGCCAGCAGCGTCCCCGTTCCTATGAACACTGAAGCTTTCTTT
>NA|TRBV6-6|TRBJ2-1|TRBD2
CASSPSGRGHNEQFF
TGTGCCAGCAGCCCTAGCGGGAGGGGACACAATGAGCAGTTCTTC
>NA|TRBV13|TRBJ2-1|TRBD2
CASLMGSGRDPVVHVPTYNEQFF
TGTGCCAGCCTAATGGGTAGCGGGAGGGACCCTGTCGTCCATGTCCCTACCTACAATGAGCAGTTCTTC
>NA|TRBV6-6|TRBJ2-7|NA
CASSYPMGLGGCEQYF
TGTGCCAGCAGTTACCCAATGGGGCTAGGAGGCTGCGAGCAGTACTTC
>NA|TRBV28|TRBJ1-2|NA
CAGGGEMGYTF
TGTGCCGGGGGCGGAGAAATGGGCTACACCTTC
>NA|TRBV14|TRBJ1-2|NA
CASSQDGVGYGYTF
TGTGCCAGCAGCCAAGATGGAGTGGGCTATGGCTACACCTTC
>NA|TRBV4-1|TRBJ2-5|NA
CASSQDGRDFTSQETQYF
TGCGCCAGCAGCCAAGATGGTCGGGACTTCACTTCCCAAGAGACCCAGTACTTC
>NA|TRBV19|TRBJ2-1|NA
CASSLYEEQFF
TGTGCCAGTAGTCTTTATGAAGAGCAGTTCTTC
>NA|TRBV9|TRBJ2-7|TRBD2
CASSVGVREGSEYEQYF
TGTGCCAGCAGCGTAGGAGTCCGGGAGGGTTCAGAATACGAGCAGTACTTC
>NA|TRBV5-6|TRBJ2-7|TRBD2
CASSPGGGAGGFRQQYF
TGTGCCAGCAGCCCGGGTGGGGGAGCGGGAGGCTTTCGGCAGCAGTACTTC
>NA|TRBV7-1|TRBJ1-2|NA
CASSSFPYLYPGLSQSLANYGYTF
TGTGCCAGCAGCTCATTCCCTTATCTCTACCCGGGCCTAAGTCAAAGTCTAGCTAACTATGGCTACACCTTC
>NA|TRBV19|TRBJ2-5|NA
CASSVRLYQESQQETQYF
TGTGCCAGTAGTGTCCGACTATACCAAGAGAGCCAACAAGAGACCCAGTACTTC
>NA|TRBV5-1|TRBJ2-1|NA
CASSLRGVSYNEQFF
TGCGCCAGCAGCTTGAGGGGGGTGTCATACAATGAGCAGTTCTTC
>NA|TRBV10-1|TRBJ2-6|NA
CASSQDRVLSPGANVLTF
TGCGCCAGCAGTCAGGACAGAGTTTTATCTCCTGGGGCCAACGTCCTGACTTTC
>NA|TRBV19|TRBJ1-3|NA
CATKATGFSGNTIYF
TGTGCCACCAAGGCGACAGGCTTCTCTGGAAACACCATATATTTT
>once|TRBV6-6|TRBJ1-1|NA
CASSYVRVNTEAFF
TGTGCCAGCAGTTACGTCAGGGTGAACACTGAAGCTTTCTTT
>NA|TRBV14|TRBJ2-3|TRBD1
CASSQVWGQGATDTQYF
TGTGCCAGCAGCCAAGTTTGGGGACAGGGGGCAACAGATACGCAGTATTTT
>NA|TRBV11-2|TRBJ2-6|NA
CASSLFDRVDLSGANVLTF
TGTGCCAGCAGCTTATTTGATCGAGTGGACCTCTCTGGGGCCAACGTCCTGACTTTC
>NA|TRBV6-5|TRBJ2-3|NA
CATSLGGTQYF
TGTGCCACCTCCCTGGGGGGTACGCAGTATTTT
>NA|TRBV7-9|TRBJ1-1|TRBD1
CASSLTGPGTEAFF
TGTGCCAGCAGCCTGACAGGGCCCGGCACTGAAGCTTTCTTT
>NA|TRBV14|TRBJ1-4|TRBD1
CASSHKKGADEKLFF
TGTGCCAGCAGCCACAAAAAGGGGGCGGACGAAAAACTGTTTTTT
>NA|TRBV5-8|TRBJ1-2|NA
CASSLDITVNYGYTF
TGTGCCAGCAGCCTCGACATAACAGTTAACTATGGCTACACCTTC
>NA|TRBV4-1|TRBJ2-7|TRBD1
CASSRDRGPSYEQYF
TGCGCCAGCAGCCGCGACAGGGGGCCCTCCTACGAGCAGTACTTC
>NA|TRBV11-2|TRBJ2-5|NA
CASSSVQETQYF
TGTGCCAGCAGTTCGGTACAAGAGACCCAGTACTTC
>NA|TRBV19|TRBJ2-5|NA
CASSIVGAPQETQYF
TGTGCCAGTAGTATAGTGGGGGCGCCCCAAGAGACCCAGTACTTC
>once|TRBV6-5|TRBJ1-1|TRBD1
CASSFPTGQAALASF
TGTGCCAGCAGTTTTCCAACCGGACAGGCGGCTCTGGCTTCCTTT
>NA|TRBV14|TRBJ2-7|NA
CASSQDSPSHGGLLYEQYF
TGTGCCAGCAGCCAAGATTCGCCCTCCCACGGGGGGCTCCTCTACGAGCAGTACTTC
>few|TRBV7-9|TRBJ2-4|NA
CASSSTEPGAKNIQYF
TGTGCCAGCAGCTCAACCGAACCCGGGGCCAAAAACATTCAGTACTTC
>NA|TRBV5-5|TRBJ2-7|TRBD1
CASSLRGQVFYEQYF
TGTGCCAGCAGCCTGCGGGGACAGGTCTTCTACGAGCAGTACTTC
>NA|TRBV7-2|TRBJ1-2|TRBD1
CASSFPGQGLVNYGYTF
TGTGCCAGCAGCTTTCCGGGACAGGGTCTTGTTAACTATGGCTACACCTTC
>NA|TRBV7-2|TRBJ2-2|TRBD1
CASSQPDRAAWNTGELFF
TGTGCCAGCAGCCAACCTGACAGGGCGGCATGGAACACCGGGGAGCTGTTTTTT
>NA|TRBV14|TRBJ1-2|TRBD1
CASSQERDRPANYGYTF
TGTGCCAGCAGCCAAGAACGGGACAGACCAGCTAACTATGGCTACACCTTC
>NA|TRBV19|TRBJ2-3|NA
CASNEFSGGTSTDTQYF
TGTGCCAGTAACGAGTTCTCGGGTGGTACTAGCACAGATACGCAGTATTTT
>NA|TRBV2|TRBJ1-1|NA
CASSPRTDVKANTEAFF
TGTGCCAGCAGCCCCAGGACGGACGTAAAGGCGAACACTGAAGCTTTCTTT
>once|TRBV4-2|TRBJ1-6|NA
CASSQEGFRGKSSYNSPLHF
TGTGCCAGCAGCCAAGAAGGGTTTCGGGGGAAGAGCTCCTATAATTCACCCCTCCACTTT
>NA|TRBV6-1|TRBJ1-2|NA
CASSEDGDYGYTF
TGTGCCAGCAGTGAAGATGGGGACTATGGCTACACCTTC
>NA|TRBV5-1|TRBJ2-5|NA
CASSPERGEEWTQYF
TGCGCCAGCAGCCCAGAGAGGGGGGAAGAGTGGACCCAGTACTTC
>NA|TRBV2|TRBJ2-3|NA
CASSEMVGRTGRGSDTQYF
TGTGCCAGCAGTGAAATGGTGGGGCGAACAGGGAGGGGCTCAGATACGCAGTATTTT
>few|TRBV27|TRBJ1-3|NA
CASSSTGGSGNTIYF
TGTGCCAGCAGTTCTACAGGCGGCTCTGGAAACACCATATATTTT
>NA|TRBV10-3|TRBJ2-7|TRBD1
CAISKRLRQGPYEQYF
TGTGCCATCAGCAAGCGCCTAAGACAGGGACCCTACGAGCAGTACTTC
>NA|TRBV16|TRBJ1-4|NA
CASSSNAGEKLFF
TGTGCCAGCTCTTCCAATGCGGGGGAAAAACTGTTTTTT